This passage covers 2 T cell receptor beta chains from one sample sequenced in a study of blood T cells in healthy people across ages. Using a J-beta primer mix together with a sample-barcoded 5' primer, a second PCR was run for about 6 to 11 cycles. A single record per CDR3 protein comes from TCRdb applying MiXCR to the 5' RACE reads. This repertoire shows fewer than 800,000 distinct CDR3 sequences, about 30% found once; its top ten account for approximately 15%. Sequencing input: blood. These receptors all stem from a woman aged 80 or over in good health.

Details on this clonotype: A read error may explain this, as a much larger clone is one base away. This chain joins TRBV12-3 or TRBV12-4 and TRBJ2-5, with 9 bases aligning to TRBD2. V lost 6 bases and J lost 11; bases outside the gene matches: 16. The CDR3 totals 15 residues. The CDR3 bases are TGTGCCAGCAGCCGTAGCGGGGGTTCTCACAATGAGCAGTACTTC. This sequence encodes CASSRSGGSHNEQYF.

This chain connects TRBV20-1 to TRBJ2-1, with a tentative D call TRBD1 (6 bases). This CDR3 is built from 13 residues. Per the germline V gene, CDR1 is DFQATT and CDR2 is SNEGSKA (reference sequence). The V end lost 3 bases, the J end lost 4 bases, and 10 bases lay between the germline ends. CDR3 region: CSASRGQYNEQFF. CDR3 DNA: TGCAGTGCTAGCCGCGGACAGTACAATGAGCAGTTCTTC.